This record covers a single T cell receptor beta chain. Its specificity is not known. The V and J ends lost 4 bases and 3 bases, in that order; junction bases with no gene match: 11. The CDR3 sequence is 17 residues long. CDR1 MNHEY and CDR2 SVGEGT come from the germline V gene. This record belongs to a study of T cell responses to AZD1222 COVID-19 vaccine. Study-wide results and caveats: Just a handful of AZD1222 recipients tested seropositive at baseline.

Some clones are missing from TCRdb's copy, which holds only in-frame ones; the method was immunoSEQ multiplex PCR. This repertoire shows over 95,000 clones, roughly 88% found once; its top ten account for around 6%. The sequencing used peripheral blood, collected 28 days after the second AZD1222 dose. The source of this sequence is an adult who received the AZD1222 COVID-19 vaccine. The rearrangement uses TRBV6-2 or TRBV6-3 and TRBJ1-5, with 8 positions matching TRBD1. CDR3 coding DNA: TGTGCCAGCAGTTTCTCTCTCCAGGGGGCTACCAATCAGCCCCAGCATTTT. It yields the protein CASSFSLQGATNQPQHF.